This TCR beta chain derives from a study of cytomegalovirus exposure and HLA in healthy donors. Across the whole study: The 110 or so validation repertoires, a later analysis reported, used the same platform as the approximately 700 first-cohort repertoires. The study, taken as a whole, reports: Reportedly, diagnosis of cytomegalovirus status by the classifier showed high specificity and sensitivity. Whilst most TCR sequences proved rare, a subset of public TCRs occurred across many donors.

This clone was counted once. Its specificity is unknown. Trimming removed 4 bases from V and 9 bases from J, with 6 bases in between. Germline lookup yields CDR1 MNHNS and CDR2 SASEGT. The CDR3 has 11 residues. Donors came from a validation cohort of over a hundred subjects, distinct from the first 666-subject cohort. Measured with immunoSEQ multiplex PCR; TCRdb has only the in-frame clones, and not every one. The sample comprises 150,000 to 180,000 clones, just over 85% of which are singletons, and roughly 1.9% rests with the top ten. Specimen: PBMCs. The chain recombines TRBV6-1 with TRBJ2-2; D uncertain. This sequence originates from a human donor in good health. For the CDR3, the DNA is TGTGCCAGCAGTGTTGGCCGGGAGCTGTTTTTT. This gives the protein CASSVGRELFF.